The present entry profiles one T cell receptor beta chain with its context. Its antigen remains unknown. These data come from a study of T cell responses to AZD1222 COVID-19 vaccine. This CDR3 has 13 residues. V was cut by 3 bases and J by 6 bases, with 11 bases left in between. Germline V gene sequence: CDR1 MNHEY, CDR2 SMNVEV (reference sequence). Produced via immunoSEQ multiplex PCR; TCRdb's table is partial and in-frame only. Found here are roughly 180,000 clones, more than 85% of them singletons; the top ten hold around 1.6%. Study results and limitations: Two doses of AZD1222 preceded a rise in Spike-specific TCR breadth and depth. Regions 160-218 and 743-854 dominated among vaccine-associated CD4 TCRs spanning spike. Donors were chiefly white British, with a greater number of females, and clonal diversity was perhaps underestimated. Reportedly, nearly half of unique spike TCRs recognized epitopes outside B.1.351/B.1.1.7 mutations.

This clonotype was obtained from an adult who received the AZD1222 COVID-19 vaccine. The chain is built from TRBV27 and TRBJ1-2, with TRBD1 as a possible D gene (5 bases). The material was peripheral blood, obtained 28 days after the second AZD1222 dose. Written as DNA, the CDR3 is TGTGCCAGCAGTTTCCGGCGGGGGGATGGCTACACCTTC. It codes for CASSFRRGDGYTF.